The 32 T cell receptor beta chains below all came from one sample that was sequenced in a study of cytomegalovirus exposure and HLA in healthy donors. With 60 Vbeta and 13 Jbeta primers, the PCR was carried out. Measured with immunoSEQ multiplex PCR; TCRdb has only the in-frame clones, and not every one. The sample consists of 170,000 or so clones, more than 65% of them appearing once. Input material: PBMCs. The receptors were sampled from a young woman in good health and CMV-seronegative.

This clone occurred a few times. The chain combines TRBV6-5 with TRBJ1-4, with a possible D match to TRBD1 (5 bases). Deletions cut 0 bases from V and 9 bases from J, with 11 bases between. Germline V gene sequence: CDR1 MNHEY, CDR2 SVGAGI. The CDR3 totals 14 residues. This CDR3 is CASSYSRVTKKLFF. CDR3 sequence (DNA): TGTGCCAGCAGTTACTCCAGGGTTACGAAAAAACTGTTTTTT.

The rearrangement uses TRBV5-1 and TRBJ1-1, with D possibly being TRBD1 (6 bases). This CDR3 is 15 amino acids long. V lost 6 bases to trimming and J lost 0 bases, with 15 bases between them. CDR1 SGHRS and CDR2 YFSETQ come from the germline V gene. The CDR3 sequence: CASKRGGAMNTEAFF. The CDR3 bases are TGCGCCAGCAAACGAGGGGGGGCTATGAACACTGAAGCTTTCTTT.

The chain combines TRBV4-1 with TRBJ2-2, with 10 bases that match TRBD1. The CDR3 has 17 amino acids. With V trimmed by 2 bases and J by 7 bases, 10 bases remained unmatched. Germline assignment: CDR1 MGHRA and CDR2 YSYEKL. CDR3 DNA: TGCGCCAGCAGCCAAATGGGACAGGGGAGGAAAGGCGGGGAGCTGTTTTTT. Translated, it gives CASSQMGQGRKGGELFF.

This clone was observed a few times. The chain joins TRBV5-1 to TRBJ1-1; 9 nucleotides agree with TRBD1. The CDR3 contains 15 residues. Germline CDR1 SGHRS, CDR2 YFSETQ. V shed 4 bases, J shed 10 bases, and the junction held 14 bases outside the gene matches. CDR3 sequence (DNA): TGCGCCAGCAGCGCACATACAGGGGGCGGAGGAGCAGCTTTCTTT. This codes for CASSAHTGGGGAAFF.

J is TRBJ2-2 and V is TRBV27; D remains unclear. CDR1 is MNHEY, CDR2 SMNVEV, per germline (reference sequence). CDR3 length: 17 residues. The ends were cut back, 5 bases at V and 4 bases at J, with 20 bases in the middle. For the CDR3, the DNA is TGTGCCAGCAGTCCCCTCCGTGGTAGCCATCCCACCGGGGAGCTGTTTTTT. Amino acid sequence: CASSPLRGSHPTGELFF.

This clone is a singleton in its sample. The V gene is TRBV6-6, the J gene TRBJ1-5; the D is unclear. The CDR3 covers 13 residues. V was pared by 4 bases and J by 4 bases, with 8 bases between. CDR1 and CDR2 from the germline V gene are MNHNY and SVGAGI (reference sequence). The CDR3 is CASSFSRNQPQHF. The CDR3 nucleotides are TGTGCCAGCAGTTTTTCGCGTAATCAGCCCCAGCATTTT.

The chain is built from TRBV6-6 and TRBJ1-2; 9 bases are a match to TRBD1. V gave up 6 bases and J gave up 8 bases; unmatched junction bases: 4. The V gene's germline CDR1 is MNHNY and CDR2 SVGAGI (reference sequence). There are 12 residues in the CDR3. The CDR3 loop reads CASSPGTGGYTF. CDR3 in DNA: TGTGCCAGCAGCCCCGGGACAGGGGGCTACACCTTC.

The chain carries TRBV5-6 and TRBJ1-2; 7 nucleotides align to TRBD1. CDR3 length equals 13 residues. Per the germline V gene, CDR1 is SGHDT and CDR2 is YYEEEE. J was trimmed by 4 bases and V by 4 bases; bases with no gene match: 4. CDR3 bases: TGTGCCAGCAGCCCCAGGGGGACCTATGGCTACACCTTC. Amino acid sequence: CASSPRGTYGYTF.

This rearrangement joins TRBV7-2 to TRBJ2-7; D gene unclear. In germline, CDR1 is SGHTA, CDR2 FQGNSA. This CDR3 contains 14 residues. Trimming removed 1 base at V and 1 base at J, with 8 bases between. The CDR3 DNA is TGTGCCAGCAGCTTAGGCCCTAGGTCCTACGAGCAGTACTTC. Its translation: CASSLGPRSYEQYF.

This clone was detected once. J is TRBJ1-6 and V is TRBV11-2; possible D gene TRBD1, 5 bases. The CDR3 is 15 residues long. The V gene's germline CDR1 is SGHAT and CDR2 FQNNGV. Trimming took off 3 bases at V and 6 bases at J, with 12 bases between the two ends. Written as DNA, the CDR3 is TGTGCCAGCAGCTTCCGGGAGGACATTAATTCACCCCTCCACTTT. This codes for CASSFREDINSPLHF.

The chain employs TRBV2 and TRBJ2-7; D is unclear. Germline values: CDR1 SNHLY, CDR2 FYNNEI. The V and J ends lost 2 bases and 0 bases respectively, with 8 bases between them. This CDR3 has 14 amino acids. CDR3 DNA: TGTGCCAGCAGTGAAACCAGGAACTCCTACGAGCAGTACTTC. Its protein product is CASSETRNSYEQYF.

V usage is TRBV19 and J usage is TRBJ2-5; 7 bases align to TRBD2. The J call may not be correct, given that the DNA end is closer to TRBJ2-7. The germline V gene has CDR1 LNHDA and CDR2 SQIVND (reference sequence). There are 15 residues in the CDR3. In DNA form, the CDR3 reads TGTGCCAGTAGTACCCCAAGAGCGCGGGGGTACGAGCAGTACTTC. Protein sequence: CASSTPRARGYEQYF.

In DNA form, the CDR3 reads TGTGCCAGCAGATACGGGGGGACCAGCTCCTACAATGAGCAGTTCTTC. It encodes CASRYGGTSSYNEQFF. The chain uses TRBV5-6 and TRBJ2-1, with 7 bases aligning to TRBD2. Germline-derived CDR1 and CDR2 are SGHDT and YYEEEE. The CDR3 has 16 residues. V was clipped by 5 bases and J by 0 bases; unmatched bases: 8. Full variable domain (remainder filled in from reference TRBV5-6 and TRBJ2-1): DAGVTQSPTHLIKTRGQQVTLRCSPKSGHDTVSWYQQALGQGPQFIFQYYEEEERQRGNFPDRFSGHQFPNYSSELNVNALLLGDSALYLCASRYGGTSSYNEQFFGPGTRLTVL.

The chain recombines TRBV6-5 with TRBJ2-5; 10 bases map to TRBD1. The last part of the DNA fits TRBJ2-7 better; the J call may be wrong. Germline-derived CDR1 and CDR2 are MNHEY and SVGAGI. The CDR3 length is 15 residues. CDR3 amino acids: CASTEDRGSSYEQYF. CDR3 in DNA: TGTGCCAGCACTGAGGACAGGGGGAGCTCCTACGAGCAGTACTTC.

The CDR3 reads CASSVLTSGIHEQFF. CDR3 DNA: TGTGCCAGCAGCGTACTGACTAGCGGGATTCATGAGCAGTTCTTC. The J gene is TRBJ2-1, the V gene TRBV9; TRBD2 matches at 11 bases. This CDR3 comprises 15 residues. Trimming at V came to 1 base and at J to 8 bases, leaving 5 bases not matched to a gene. CDR1 and CDR2 from the germline V gene are SGDLS and YYNGEE.

The table lists this clone with a count of one. The chain couples TRBV5-1 to TRBJ2-5; D is possibly TRBD2 (5 bases). Germline-derived CDR1 and CDR2 are SGHRS and YFSETQ. Trimming pared 4 bases from V and 5 bases from J, leaving 18 bases between. The CDR3 is 15 residues long. The CDR3 loop reads CASSRLDSLGETQYF. Written as DNA, the CDR3 is TGCGCCAGCAGCCGATTGGACTCCTTGGGCGAGACCCAGTACTTC.

The genes are TRBV4-2 and TRBJ1-2, with D possibly TRBD1 on 5 matching bases. V lost 6 bases and J lost 2, with 13 bases in between. This CDR3 is 14 amino acids long. Per the germline V gene, CDR1 is LGHNA and CDR2 is YNFKEQ. The DNA for the CDR3 is TGTGCCAGCAGTCCATCGCGGGGGAACTATGGCTACACCTTC. This codes for CASSPSRGNYGYTF.

Here the CDR3 DNA reads TGTGCCAGCAGTGAACGGGACGGGAGGGCCCTTTTGGGCAATCAGCCCCAGCATTTT. This sequence encodes CASSERDGRALLGNQPQHF. The chain joins TRBV6-1 to TRBJ1-5, with TRBD1 as a possible D gene (5 bases). CDR3 length: 19 amino acids. Per germline, CDR1 MNHNS and CDR2 SASEGT. V lost 2 bases to trimming and J lost 2 bases, with 22 bases between them.

The chain uses TRBV5-6 and TRBJ2-4, with D maybe TRBD1 (5 bases). Germline CDR1 reads SGHDT; CDR2 reads YYEEEE. V was shortened by 4 bases and J by 1 base, with 15 bases between the two germline ends. This CDR3 spans 16 amino acids. This CDR3 reads CASSIQGPVAKNIQYF. The CDR3 DNA is TGTGCCAGCAGCATTCAGGGTCCAGTGGCCAAAAACATTCAGTACTTC.

Turning to this clone: This CDR3 is also generated by other DNA sequences in the sample. CDR3 sequence: CASSLEGSTEAFF. DNA of the CDR3: TGCGCCAGCAGCTTGGAGGGGTCCACTGAAGCTTTCTTT. The V and J genes are TRBV5-1 and TRBJ1-1; D possibly corresponds to TRBD1 (5 bases). From germline, CDR1 is SGHRS and CDR2 YFSETQ. Trimming removed 0 bases from V and 4 bases from J, with 7 bases in between. The CDR3 is made up of 13 amino acids.

The V call is TRBV18, the J call TRBJ2-1; no reliable D call. CDR1 and CDR2 from the germline V gene are KGHSH and LQKENI. There are 14 residues in the CDR3. V was clipped by 6 bases and J by 4 bases, with 13 bases between them. CDR3 sequence (DNA): TGTGCCAGCTCGCCTACTCGAACGTACAATGAGCAGTTCTTC. This sequence encodes CASSPTRTYNEQFF.

This chain connects TRBV7-2 to TRBJ2-2; D is ambiguous. V lost 5 bases to trimming and J lost 4 bases, with 14 bases between them. Germline V gene data show CDR1 as SGHTA and CDR2 as FQGNSA. CDR3 length: 15 amino acids. In nucleotides, the CDR3 is TGTGCCAGCAGCAATTTTCTGACGGGCACCGGGGAGCTGTTTTTT. This codes for CASSNFLTGTGELFF.

The chain recombines TRBV29-1 with TRBJ2-5; a possible D gene is TRBD1 (5 bases). Germline V gene data show CDR1 as SQVTM and CDR2 as ANQGSEA. With 3 bases removed from V and 5 bases from J, the gap between germline ends came to 16 bases. This CDR3 is 14 amino acids long. CDR3 sequence reads: CSVDRAGGGETQYF. The CDR3 DNA follows: TGCAGCGTTGACAGGGCAGGTGGTGGCGAGACCCAGTACTTC.

The J gene is TRBJ2-7, the V gene TRBV5-6; 8 bases line up with TRBD2. Per the germline V gene, CDR1 is SGHDT and CDR2 is YYEEEE. The CDR3 has 15 amino acids. V trimming: 4 bases; J trimming: 2 bases; junction bases outside the gene matches: 8. The CDR3 spells CASSRPGLGPYEQYF. CDR3 in DNA: TGTGCCAGCAGCAGACCGGGACTAGGGCCCTACGAGCAGTACTTC.

V gene TRBV15 combines with J gene TRBJ1-1; 7 nucleotides line up with TRBD1. Per germline, CDR1 LNHNV and CDR2 YYDKDF (reference sequence). The V gene end was trimmed by 2 bases and the J gene end by 1 base; junction bases not matched to a gene: 7. CDR3 size: 16 residues. As DNA, the CDR3 is TGTGCCACCAGCAGACCACAGGGGAATCCGAACACTGAAGCTTTCTTT. Its protein product is CATSRPQGNPNTEAFF.

The rearrangement joins TRBV7-2 to TRBJ2-1; 7 bases agree with TRBD2. V lost 5 bases to trimming and J lost 2 bases; unmatched junction nucleotides: 6. In germline, CDR1 is SGHTA, CDR2 FQGNSA. CDR3 length equals 15 residues. CDR3 DNA: TGTGCCAGCAGCGTCGCGGGAGCCACCTACAATGAGCAGTTCTTC. This codes for CASSVAGATYNEQFF. Using reference TRBV7-2 and TRBJ2-1 for the parts outside the CDR3, the full variable domain is GAGVSQSPSNKVTEKGKDVELRCDPISGHTALYWYRQSLGQGLEFLIYFQGNSAPDKSGLPSDRFSAERTGGSVSTLTIQRTQQEDSAVYLCASSVAGATYNEQFFGPGTRLTVL.

The chain joins TRBV7-8 to TRBJ2-3, with 8 positions matching TRBD2. After removal of 0 bases from V and 0 bases from J, the junction contained 2 bases not matched to a gene. The CDR3 has 16 amino acids. The germline gives CDR1 SGHVS, CDR2 FQNEAQ. As DNA, the CDR3 is TGTGCCAGCAGCTTAGCGAAGCGGGGGAGCACAGATACGCAGTATTTT. This gives the protein CASSLAKRGSTDTQYF.

A single count supports this clone. The chain recombines TRBV11-2 with TRBJ2-1; the match to TRBD2 covers 11 bases. Germline-derived CDR1 and CDR2 are SGHAT and FQNNGV. J lost 7 bases, V lost 5 bases, and 7 bases had no gene match. This CDR3 is built from 15 residues. CDR3 sequence (DNA): TGTGCCAGCAGCCCCGGGACTAGCGGCCAGAATGAGCAGTTCTTC. Protein sequence: CASSPGTSGQNEQFF. The full variable domain, with the rest looked up from reference TRBV11-2 and TRBJ2-1, is EAGVAQSPRYKIIEKRQSVAFWCNPISGHATLYWYQQILGQGPKLLIQFQNNGVVDDSQLPKDRFSAERLKGVDSTLKIQPAKLEDSAVYLCASSPGTSGQNEQFFGPGTRLTVL.

The chain has TRBV5-6 and TRBJ1-1; D may be TRBD1 (6 bases). CDR1 and CDR2 from the germline V gene are SGHDT and YYEEEE. V was clipped by 0 bases and J by 4 bases, with 13 bases between them. The CDR3 is made up of 15 amino acids. CDR3 protein: CASSLVGGRSTEAFF. CDR3 sequence (DNA): TGTGCCAGCAGCTTGGTCGGGGGGCGGTCCACTGAAGCTTTCTTT. Supplemented by reference TRBV5-6 and TRBJ1-1, the full variable domain reads DAGVTQSPTHLIKTRGQQVTLRCSPKSGHDTVSWYQQALGQGPQFIFQYYEEEERQRGNFPDRFSGHQFPNYSSELNVNALLLGDSALYLCASSLVGGRSTEAFFGQGTRLTVV.

The chain employs TRBV7-9 and TRBJ1-5; 7 nucleotides align to TRBD1. With V trimmed by 4 bases and J by 5 bases, 2 bases remained unmatched. Germline CDR1 is SEHNR and CDR2 is FQNEAQ (reference sequence). CDR3 length: 13 residues. CDR3 in DNA: TGTGCCAGCAGCTACACAGGGGATCAGCCCCAGCATTTT. Amino acids: CASSYTGDQPQHF.

The rearrangement joins TRBV7-2 to TRBJ1-2; 7 nucleotides agree with TRBD1. Losses at the gene ends were 7 bases for V and 0 bases for J; bases not matched to a gene: 8. The CDR3 contains 15 residues. Germline V gene data show CDR1 as SGHTA and CDR2 as FQGNSA. CDR3 amino acids: CASTQGGLSNYGYTF. The CDR3 coding sequence is TGTGCCAGCACCCAAGGGGGCCTTTCTAACTATGGCTACACCTTC.

The chain joins TRBV9 to TRBJ1-1; TRBD1 matches 7 bases. Germline lookup yields CDR1 SGDLS and CDR2 YYNGEE. This CDR3 is 13 amino acids long. J gave up 6 bases and V 1 base, and 3 bases lay outside the gene matches. CDR3 sequence (DNA): TGTGCCAGCAGCGTACAGGGGGTCTCTGAAGCTTTCTTT. Translated: CASSVQGVSEAFF.